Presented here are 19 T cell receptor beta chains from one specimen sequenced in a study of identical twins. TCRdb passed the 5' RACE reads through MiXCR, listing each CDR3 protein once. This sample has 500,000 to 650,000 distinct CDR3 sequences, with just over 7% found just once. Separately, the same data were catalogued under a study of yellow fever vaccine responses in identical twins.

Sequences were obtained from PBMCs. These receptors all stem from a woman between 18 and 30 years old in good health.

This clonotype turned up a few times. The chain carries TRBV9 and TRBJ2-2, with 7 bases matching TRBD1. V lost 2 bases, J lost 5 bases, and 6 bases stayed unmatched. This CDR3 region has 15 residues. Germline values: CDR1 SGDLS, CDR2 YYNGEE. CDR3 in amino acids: CASSVRGILTGELFF. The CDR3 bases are TGTGCCAGCAGCGTCAGGGGGATATTGACCGGGGAGCTGTTTTTT.

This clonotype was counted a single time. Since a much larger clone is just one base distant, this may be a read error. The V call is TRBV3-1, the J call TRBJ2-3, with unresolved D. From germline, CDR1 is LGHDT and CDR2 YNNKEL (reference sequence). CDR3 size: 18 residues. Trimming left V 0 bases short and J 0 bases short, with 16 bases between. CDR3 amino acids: CASSQDAIKLGSTDTQYF. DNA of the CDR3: TGTGCCAGCAGCCAAGATGCGATCAAGCTGGGTAGCACAGATACGCAGTATTTT.

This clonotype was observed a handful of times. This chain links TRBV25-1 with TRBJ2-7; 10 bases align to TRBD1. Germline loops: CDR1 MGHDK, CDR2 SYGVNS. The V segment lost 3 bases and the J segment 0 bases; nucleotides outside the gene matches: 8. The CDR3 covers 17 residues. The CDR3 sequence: CASSDWGGQGVSYEQYF. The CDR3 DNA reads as TGTGCCAGCAGTGATTGGGGCGGACAGGGGGTCTCCTACGAGCAGTACTTC.

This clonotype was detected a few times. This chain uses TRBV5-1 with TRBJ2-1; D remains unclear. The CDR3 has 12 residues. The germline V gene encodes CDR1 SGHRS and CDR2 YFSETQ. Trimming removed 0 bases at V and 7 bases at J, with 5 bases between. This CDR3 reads CASSLDTNEQFF. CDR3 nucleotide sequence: TGCGCCAGCAGCTTGGACACGAATGAGCAGTTCTTC.

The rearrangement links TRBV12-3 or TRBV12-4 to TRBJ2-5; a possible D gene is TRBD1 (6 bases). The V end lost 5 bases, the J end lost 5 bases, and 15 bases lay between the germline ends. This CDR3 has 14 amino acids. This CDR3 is CASSPRGWAETQYF. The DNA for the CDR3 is TGTGCCAGCAGTCCCAGGGGTTGGGCTGAGACCCAGTACTTC.

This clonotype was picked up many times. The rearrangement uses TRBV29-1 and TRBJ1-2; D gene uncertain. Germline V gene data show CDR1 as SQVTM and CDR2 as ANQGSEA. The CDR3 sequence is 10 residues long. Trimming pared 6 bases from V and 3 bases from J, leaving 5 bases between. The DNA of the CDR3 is TGCAGCGTCCAGGACTATGGCTACACCTTC. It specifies CSVQDYGYTF.

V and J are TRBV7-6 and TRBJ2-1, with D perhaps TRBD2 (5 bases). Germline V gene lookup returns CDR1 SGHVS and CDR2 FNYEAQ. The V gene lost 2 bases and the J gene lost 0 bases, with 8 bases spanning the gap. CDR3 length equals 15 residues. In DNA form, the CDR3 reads TGTGCCAGCAGCTTACTCGGGGACTCCTACAATGAGCAGTTCTTC. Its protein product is CASSLLGDSYNEQFF.

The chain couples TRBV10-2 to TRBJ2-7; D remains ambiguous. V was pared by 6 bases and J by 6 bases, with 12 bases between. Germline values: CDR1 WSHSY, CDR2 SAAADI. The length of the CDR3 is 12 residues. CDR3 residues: CASRDPYFEQYV. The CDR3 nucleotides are TGCGCCAGCAGGGACCCTTACTTCGAGCAGTACGTC.

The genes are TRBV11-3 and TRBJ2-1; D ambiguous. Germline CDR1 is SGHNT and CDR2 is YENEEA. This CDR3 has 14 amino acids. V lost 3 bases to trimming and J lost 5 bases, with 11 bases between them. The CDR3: CASSLQTGNNEQFF. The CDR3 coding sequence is TGTGCCAGCAGCTTGCAGACTGGGAACAATGAGCAGTTCTTC.

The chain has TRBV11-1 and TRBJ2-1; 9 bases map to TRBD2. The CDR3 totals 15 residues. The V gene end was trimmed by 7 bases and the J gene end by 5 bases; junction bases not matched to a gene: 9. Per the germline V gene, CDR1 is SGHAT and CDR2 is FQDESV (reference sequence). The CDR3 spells CASNSRLAGNNEQFF. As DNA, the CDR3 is TGTGCCAGCAACTCTAGGCTAGCGGGGAACAATGAGCAGTTCTTC.

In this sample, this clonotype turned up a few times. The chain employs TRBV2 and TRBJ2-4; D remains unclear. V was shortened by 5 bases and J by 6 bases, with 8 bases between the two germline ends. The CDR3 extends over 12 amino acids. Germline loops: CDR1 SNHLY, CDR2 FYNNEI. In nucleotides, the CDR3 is TGTGCCAGCAGTAGGGAAGGAAACATTCAGTACTTC. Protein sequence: CASSREGNIQYF.

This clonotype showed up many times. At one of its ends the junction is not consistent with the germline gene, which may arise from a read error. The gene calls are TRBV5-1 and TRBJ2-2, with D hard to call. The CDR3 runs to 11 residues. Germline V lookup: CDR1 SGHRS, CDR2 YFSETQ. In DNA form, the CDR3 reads TGTGCCAGCAGTCTCAGCGGGGAGCTGTTTTTT. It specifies CASSLSGELFF.

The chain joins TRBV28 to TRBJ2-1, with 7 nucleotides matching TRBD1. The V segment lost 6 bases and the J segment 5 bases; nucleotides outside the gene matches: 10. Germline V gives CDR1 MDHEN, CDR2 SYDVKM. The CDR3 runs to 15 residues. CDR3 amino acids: CASRRPQGWDNEQFF. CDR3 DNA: TGTGCCAGCAGGCGACCACAGGGGTGGGACAATGAGCAGTTCTTC.

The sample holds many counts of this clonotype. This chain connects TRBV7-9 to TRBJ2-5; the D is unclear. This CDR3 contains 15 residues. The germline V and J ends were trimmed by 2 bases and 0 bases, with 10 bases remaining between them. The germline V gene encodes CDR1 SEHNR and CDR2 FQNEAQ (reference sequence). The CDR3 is CASSLITLYQETQYF. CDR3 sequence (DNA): TGTGCCAGCAGCTTAATCACTCTGTACCAAGAGACCCAGTACTTC. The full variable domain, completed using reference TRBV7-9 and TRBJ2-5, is DTGVSQNPRHKITKRGQNVTFRCDPISEHNRLYWYRQTLGQGPEFLTYFQNEAQLEKSRLLSDRFSAERPKGSFSTLEIQRTEQGDSAMYLCASSLITLYQETQYFGPGTRLLVL.

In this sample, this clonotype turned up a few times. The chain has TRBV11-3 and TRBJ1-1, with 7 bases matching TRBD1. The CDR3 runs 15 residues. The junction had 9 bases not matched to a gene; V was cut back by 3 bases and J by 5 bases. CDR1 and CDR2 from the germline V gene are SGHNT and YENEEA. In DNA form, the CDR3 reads TGTGCCAGCAGCTTTGAAGGGGGCAGAGGTACTGAAGCTTTCTTT. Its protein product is CASSFEGGRGTEAFF.

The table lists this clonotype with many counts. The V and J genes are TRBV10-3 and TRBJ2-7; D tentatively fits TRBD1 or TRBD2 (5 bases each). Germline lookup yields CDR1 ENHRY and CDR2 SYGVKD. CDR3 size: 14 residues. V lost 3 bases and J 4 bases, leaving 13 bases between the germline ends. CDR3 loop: CAISDGDGRYEQYV. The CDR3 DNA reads TGTGCCATCAGTGATGGGGACGGTCGATACGAGCAGTACGTC.

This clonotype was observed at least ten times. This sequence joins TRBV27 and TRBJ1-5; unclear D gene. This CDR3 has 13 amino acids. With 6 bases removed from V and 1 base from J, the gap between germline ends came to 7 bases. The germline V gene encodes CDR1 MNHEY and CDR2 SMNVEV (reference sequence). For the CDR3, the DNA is TGTGCCAGCAGGAGCGGGAGCAATCAGCCCCAGCATTTT. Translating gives CASRSGSNQPQHF.

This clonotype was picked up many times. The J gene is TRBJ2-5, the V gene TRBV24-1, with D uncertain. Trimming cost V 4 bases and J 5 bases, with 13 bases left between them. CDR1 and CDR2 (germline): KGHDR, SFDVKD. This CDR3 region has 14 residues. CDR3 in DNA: TGTGCCACCAGTGACCCCGTTCTAGTGGAGACCCAGTACTTC. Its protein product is CATSDPVLVETQYF.

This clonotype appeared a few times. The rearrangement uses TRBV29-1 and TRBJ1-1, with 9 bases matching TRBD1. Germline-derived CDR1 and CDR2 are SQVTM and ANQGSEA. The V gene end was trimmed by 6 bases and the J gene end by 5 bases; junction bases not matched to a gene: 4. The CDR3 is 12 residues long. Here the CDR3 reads CSVNRGQTEAFF. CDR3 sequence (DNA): TGCAGCGTAAACAGGGGGCAGACTGAAGCTTTCTTT.